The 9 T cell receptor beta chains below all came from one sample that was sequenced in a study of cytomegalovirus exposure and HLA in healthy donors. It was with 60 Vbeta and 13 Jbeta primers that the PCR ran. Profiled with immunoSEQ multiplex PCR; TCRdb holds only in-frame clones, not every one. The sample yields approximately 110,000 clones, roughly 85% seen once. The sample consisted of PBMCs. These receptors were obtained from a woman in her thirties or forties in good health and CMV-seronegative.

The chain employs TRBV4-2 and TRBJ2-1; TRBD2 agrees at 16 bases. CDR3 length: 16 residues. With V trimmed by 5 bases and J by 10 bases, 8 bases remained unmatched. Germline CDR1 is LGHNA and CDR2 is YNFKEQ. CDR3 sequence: CASSSSGLAGGREQFF. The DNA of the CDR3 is TGTGCCAGCAGCTCATCGGGACTAGCGGGGGGGCGAGAGCAGTTCTTC.

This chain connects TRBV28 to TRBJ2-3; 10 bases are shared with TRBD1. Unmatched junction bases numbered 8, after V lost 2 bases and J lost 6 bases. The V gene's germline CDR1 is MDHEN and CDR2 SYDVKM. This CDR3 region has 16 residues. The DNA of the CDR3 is TGTGCCAGCAGTTTAAGGGGGACAGGGGACGAGGATACGCAGTATTTT. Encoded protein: CASSLRGTGDEDTQYF.

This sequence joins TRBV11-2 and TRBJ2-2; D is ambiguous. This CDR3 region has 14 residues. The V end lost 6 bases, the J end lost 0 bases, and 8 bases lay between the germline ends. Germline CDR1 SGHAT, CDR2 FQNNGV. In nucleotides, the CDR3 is TGTGCCAGCAGGTCACGGGCGAACACCGGGGAGCTGTTTTTT. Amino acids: CASRSRANTGELFF.

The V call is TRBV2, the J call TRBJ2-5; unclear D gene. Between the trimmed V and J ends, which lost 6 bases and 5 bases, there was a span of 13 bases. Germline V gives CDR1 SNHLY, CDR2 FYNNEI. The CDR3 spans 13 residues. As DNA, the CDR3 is TGTGCCAGCAGCGCTATGACCGGGGAGACCCAGTACTTC. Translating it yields CASSAMTGETQYF.

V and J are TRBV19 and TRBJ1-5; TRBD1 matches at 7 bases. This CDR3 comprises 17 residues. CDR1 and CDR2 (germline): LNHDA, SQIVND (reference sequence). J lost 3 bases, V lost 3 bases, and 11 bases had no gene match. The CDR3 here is CASSINRGVSDNQPQHF. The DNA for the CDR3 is TGTGCCAGTAGTATTAACAGGGGTGTGTCGGACAATCAGCCCCAGCATTTT.

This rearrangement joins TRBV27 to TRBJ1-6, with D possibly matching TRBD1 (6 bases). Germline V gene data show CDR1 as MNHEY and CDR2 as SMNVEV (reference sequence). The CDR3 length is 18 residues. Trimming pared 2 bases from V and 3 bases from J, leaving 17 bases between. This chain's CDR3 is CASSLTGLSFSYNSPLHF. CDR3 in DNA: TGTGCCAGCAGTTTAACAGGGTTATCCTTCAGCTATAATTCACCCCTCCACTTT.

CDR3 in amino acids: CASRRGQLNTEAFF. CDR3 in DNA: TGTGCCAGTAGGCGAGGACAGCTGAACACTGAAGCTTTCTTT. This chain links TRBV19 with TRBJ1-1; TRBD1 is a possible D gene (6 bases). CDR1 is LNHDA and CDR2 is SQIVND in the germline V gene (reference sequence). CDR3 length equals 14 residues. The V end lost 6 bases, the J end lost 0 bases, and 11 bases lay between the germline ends.

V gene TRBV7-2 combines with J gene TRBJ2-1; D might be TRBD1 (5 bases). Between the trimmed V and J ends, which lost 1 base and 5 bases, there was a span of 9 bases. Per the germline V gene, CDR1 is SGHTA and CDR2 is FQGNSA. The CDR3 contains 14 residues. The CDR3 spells CASSLGGADNEQFF. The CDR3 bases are TGTGCCAGCAGCTTAGGGGGCGCCGACAATGAGCAGTTCTTC.

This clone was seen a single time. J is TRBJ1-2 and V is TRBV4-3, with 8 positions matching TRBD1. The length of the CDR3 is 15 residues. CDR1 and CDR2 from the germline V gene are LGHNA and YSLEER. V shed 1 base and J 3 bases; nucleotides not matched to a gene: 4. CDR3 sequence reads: CASSQVPGQDYGYTF. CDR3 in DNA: TGCGCCAGCAGCCAAGTTCCGGGACAGGACTATGGCTACACCTTC.